The 32 T cell receptor beta chains below all came from one sample that was sequenced in a study of blood T cell repertoires in COVID-19. Sequencing was performed with immunoSEQ multiplex PCR; in TCRdb, only in-frame clones are kept and a portion is missing. Of 150,000 or so clones listed, around 85% are singletons. The sample consisted of PBMCs or T cells enriched from blood (not recorded which). These receptor sequences come from a woman between 40 and 55 years old with acute COVID-19.

The chain combines TRBV5-4 with TRBJ2-2, with D hard to call. Germline V lookup: CDR1 SGHNT, CDR2 YYREEE (reference sequence). The CDR3 is 16 amino acids. V was clipped by 4 bases and J by 1 base, with 14 bases between them. CDR3 nucleotide sequence: TGTGCCAGCAGCCCACAGCAAGAAAGGAACACCGGGGAGCTGTTTTTT. Translation: CASSPQQERNTGELFF.

The DNA for the CDR3 is TGTGCCAGCTCCACCTGGCTAGCTTCATCCTACGAGCAGTACTTC. It specifies CASSTWLASSYEQYF. The chain combines TRBV28 with TRBJ2-7; tentatively, D is TRBD2 (5 bases). Germline CDR1 MDHEN, CDR2 SYDVKM. Trimming took off 8 bases at V and 1 base at J, with 18 bases between the two ends. The CDR3 has 15 residues. Based on the CDR3 plus reference TRBV28 and TRBJ2-7, the full variable domain is DVKVTQSSRYLVKRTGEKVFLECVQDMDHENMFWYRQDPGLGLRLIYFSYDVKMKEKGDIPEGYSVSREKKERFSLILESASTNQTSMYLCASSTWLASSYEQYFGPGTRLTVT.

The rearrangement joins TRBV12-3 or TRBV12-4 to TRBJ2-7; TRBD2 is a possible D gene (6 bases). The CDR3 has 11 amino acids. The V gene lost 3 bases and the J gene lost 7 bases, with 7 bases spanning the gap. The CDR3 bases are TGTGCCAGCAGTTTGGGGGGTGAGCAGTACTTC. Translating it yields CASSLGGEQYF.

The rearrangement joins TRBV21-1 to TRBJ1-1; the table gives TRBD1 as D, unverified against the DNA. TRBV21-1 is assigned pseudogene status. CDR3 size: 11 residues. For the CDR3, the DNA is TGTGCAGTAAAGACAGGGTTGGTAGCTTTCTTT. Translated: CAVKTGLVAFF.

This clone showed up just a few times. The chain carries TRBV6-5 and TRBJ2-1; D call uncertain. V was trimmed by 2 bases and J by 11 bases, leaving 10 bases between them. This CDR3 has 12 residues. Germline loops: CDR1 MNHEY, CDR2 SVGAGI. This chain's CDR3 is CASSYDGTKQFF. The CDR3 nucleotides are TGTGCCAGCAGTTACGACGGAACTAAGCAGTTCTTC.

The rearrangement links TRBV18 to TRBJ2-7; 9 bases are shared with TRBD2. Germline V gene sequence: CDR1 KGHSH, CDR2 LQKENI. V gave up 6 bases and J gave up 5 bases; unmatched junction bases: 11. The CDR3 runs to 15 residues. CDR3 residues: CASSIGVSGRNEQYF. The CDR3 region has the DNA TGTGCCAGCTCTATCGGGGTTAGCGGGAGAAACGAGCAGTACTTC.

The rearrangement uses TRBV14 and TRBJ1-2, with 10 bases that match TRBD1. The germline V gene has CDR1 SGHDN and CDR2 FVKESK. The V gene end was trimmed by 1 base and the J gene end by 4 bases; junction bases not matched to a gene: 3. The CDR3 contains 15 residues. DNA for the CDR3: TGTGCCAGCAGCCAAGCCAGGACAGGGGGCTATGGCTACACCTTC. As protein: CASSQARTGGYGYTF.

The CDR3 sequence: CASSLDRGGDADTQYF. The CDR3 DNA reads TGTGCCAGCTCACTCGACAGGGGGGGAGACGCAGATACGCAGTATTTT. The genes are TRBV18 and TRBJ2-3; 9 bases are shared with TRBD1. The germline V gene has CDR1 KGHSH and CDR2 LQKENI. The CDR3 spans 16 residues. J was trimmed by 4 bases and V by 4 bases; bases with no gene match: 9.

The genes are TRBV6-1 and TRBJ1-5, with no clear D. Trimming took off 0 bases at V and 7 bases at J, with 16 bases between the two ends. The CDR3 contains 16 residues. Per the germline V gene, CDR1 is MNHNS and CDR2 is SASEGT. For the CDR3, the DNA is TGTGCCAGCAGTGAAGCGGTAGTTCCAAACCGACAGCCCCAGCATTTT. Protein product: CASSEAVVPNRQPQHF.

The chain joins TRBV5-5 to TRBJ2-1; 7 bases agree with TRBD2. Per germline, CDR1 SGHKS and CDR2 YYEKEE (reference sequence). The CDR3 totals 17 residues. The trim removed 6 bases at V and 6 bases at J, leaving 18 bases unmatched. The CDR3 spells CASTLRVGASGINEQFF. The CDR3 bases are TGTGCCAGCACCTTACGTGTCGGGGCTAGCGGTATCAATGAGCAGTTCTTC.

This chain links TRBV29-1 with TRBJ2-7; D is perhaps TRBD1 (6 bases). V lost 4 bases, J lost 3 bases, and 16 bases lay in between. CDR1 and CDR2 (germline): SQVTM, ANQGSEA. The CDR3 sequence is 14 residues long. This CDR3 is CSVVNDLGGYEQYF. In nucleotides, the CDR3 is TGCAGCGTTGTGAACGACCTAGGGGGCTACGAGCAGTACTTC.

The J gene is TRBJ1-1, the V gene TRBV29-1; D ambiguous. The CDR3 length is 14 residues. The germline V gene encodes CDR1 SQVTM and CDR2 ANQGSEA. V lost 6 bases, J lost 3 bases, and 17 bases lay in between. The CDR3 DNA is TGCAGCGTCGGAAGACCGGGAGCCGACACTGAAGCTTTCTTT. This encodes CSVGRPGADTEAFF.

The chain couples TRBV25-1 to TRBJ1-1; TRBD1 is a possible D gene (5 bases). Germline V CDR1 and CDR2: MGHDK, SYGVNS. CDR3 size: 15 residues. Trimming removed 7 bases at V and 0 bases at J, with 15 bases between. The CDR3, as DNA: TGTGCCAGCAAACCCCCGGGGGGTGTGAACACTGAAGCTTTCTTT. Amino acid sequence: CASKPPGGVNTEAFF.

The chain recombines TRBV6-5 with TRBJ2-7; no reliable D call. This CDR3 has 16 residues. Germline CDR1 and CDR2: MNHEY and SVGAGI. V gave up 2 bases and J gave up 0 bases, with 14 bases separating them. The CDR3 here is CASSYPWAQSSYEQYF. As DNA, the CDR3 is TGTGCCAGCAGTTACCCCTGGGCCCAAAGCTCCTACGAGCAGTACTTC.

This chain connects TRBV27 to TRBJ2-1; D is perhaps TRBD2 (6 bases). Germline CDR1 reads MNHEY; CDR2 reads SMNVEV (reference sequence). V dropped 2 bases and J dropped 0 bases, with 11 bases sitting between them. The CDR3 is 16 amino acids. CDR3 protein: CASSLLAISSYNEQFF. CDR3 DNA sequence: TGTGCCAGCAGTTTACTAGCGATTAGCTCCTACAATGAGCAGTTCTTC.

The chain is built from TRBV7-9 and TRBJ1-1, with D maybe TRBD1 (5 bases). The CDR3 extends over 14 amino acids. V was shortened by 3 bases and J by 3 bases, with 11 bases between the two germline ends. Germline V CDR1 and CDR2: SEHNR, FQNEAQ (reference sequence). The CDR3 nucleotides are TGTGCCAGCAGCTTTTTCTGGGGGGACACTGAAGCTTTCTTT. It codes for CASSFFWGDTEAFF.

This chain joins TRBV19 and TRBJ2-1; D is possibly TRBD1 (5 bases). CDR1 LNHDA and CDR2 SQIVND come from the germline V gene (reference sequence). CDR3 size: 14 residues. Trimming shortened V by 3 bases and J by 5 bases, and 11 bases separated the two germline ends. CDR3 sequence reads: CASSIRAGHNEQFF. CDR3 DNA sequence: TGTGCCAGTAGTATCAGGGCAGGGCACAATGAGCAGTTCTTC.

The chain combines TRBV5-6 with TRBJ1-1; tentatively, D is TRBD1 (6 bases). In germline, CDR1 is SGHDT, CDR2 YYEEEE. The CDR3 runs 13 residues. Trimming cost V 2 bases and J 4 bases, with 9 bases left between them. CDR3: CASSLAGVTEAFF. DNA of the CDR3: TGTGCCAGCAGCTTAGCAGGGGTCACTGAAGCTTTCTTT.

V and J are TRBV7-9 and TRBJ1-1; D gene ambiguous. The CDR3 contains 11 residues. CDR1 and CDR2 from the germline V gene are SEHNR and FQNEAQ (reference sequence). The V end was cut by 2 bases, the J end by 8 bases, with 6 bases between. The CDR3 sequence: CASSLMGEAFF. The CDR3 DNA reads as TGTGCCAGCAGCTTAATGGGCGAAGCTTTCTTT.

This clone was seen a few times. The chain employs TRBV4-2 and TRBJ1-1, with D unresolved. Germline CDR1 and CDR2: LGHNA and YNFKEQ. V lost 3 bases to trimming and J lost 10 bases, with 15 bases between them. The CDR3 totals 13 residues. CDR3 amino acids: CASSHQKEGRAFF. In nucleotides, the CDR3 is TGTGCCAGCAGCCACCAAAAGGAAGGGAGAGCTTTCTTT.

The J gene is TRBJ1-5, the V gene TRBV10-2; no clear D. The germline V gene has CDR1 WSHSY and CDR2 SAAADI. Trimming removed 8 bases from V and 7 bases from J, with 12 bases in between. The CDR3 consists of 12 residues. DNA for the CDR3: TGCGCCAGCGCCCCCGGCGGGCAGCCCCAGCATTTT. Residues: CASAPGGQPQHF.

This chain links TRBV19 with TRBJ2-1, with 8 positions matching TRBD1. V dropped 4 bases and J dropped 5; count of bases not matched to a gene: 7. This CDR3 comprises 15 residues. The germline V gene has CDR1 LNHDA and CDR2 SQIVND (reference sequence). CDR3 residues: CASSNRGLQDNEQFF. The CDR3, as DNA: TGTGCCAGTAGTAACAGGGGGTTACAGGACAATGAGCAGTTCTTC.

Here the CDR3 DNA reads TGTGCCAGCAGCCAGGACAGGGACCAAGAGACCCAGTACTTC. Amino acid sequence: CASSQDRDQETQYF. The genes are TRBV7-9 and TRBJ2-5; 8 bases fit TRBD1. Germline loops: CDR1 SEHNR, CDR2 FQNEAQ (reference sequence). The CDR3 has 14 residues. J was trimmed by 0 bases and V by 5 bases; bases with no gene match: 2.

The chain links TRBV5-6 to TRBJ1-4; D remains unclear. V lost 4 bases and J lost 0, with 7 bases in between. The CDR3 loop spans 14 amino acids. Per the germline V gene, CDR1 is SGHDT and CDR2 is YYEEEE. The CDR3 sequence: CASSRGATNEKLFF. The CDR3 DNA follows: TGTGCCAGCAGCCGAGGCGCAACTAATGAAAAACTGTTTTTT.

This clone was counted many times. The J gene is TRBJ2-1, the V gene TRBV7-3; D not resolved. The germline V gene encodes CDR1 SGHTA and CDR2 FQGTGA. This CDR3 has 14 residues. Deletions cut 1 base from V and 5 bases from J, with 9 bases between. The CDR3 nucleotides are TGTGCCAGCAGCTTAAGCGGAAGACACAATGAGCAGTTCTTC. Protein sequence: CASSLSGRHNEQFF.

The CDR3 loop is CAISLQGTEAFF. CDR3 sequence (DNA): TGTGCCATCAGTTTACAGGGAACTGAAGCTTTCTTT. The chain combines TRBV10-3 with TRBJ1-1; a possible D gene is TRBD1 (6 bases). CDR1 and CDR2 from the germline V gene are ENHRY and SYGVKD. The V and J ends lost 5 bases and 5 bases respectively, with 9 bases between them. This CDR3 contains 12 residues.

The chain is built from TRBV3-1 (or the pseudogene TRBV3-2) and TRBJ1-2; D gene ambiguous. Germline V CDR1 and CDR2: LGHDT, YNNKEL (reference sequence). V lost 1 base to trimming and J lost 1 base, with 7 bases between them. This CDR3 region has 14 residues. The CDR3 loop reads CASSQGGSNYGYTF. The CDR3 DNA sequence: TGTGCCAGCAGCCAAGGAGGCAGTAACTATGGCTACACCTTC.

V and J are TRBV9 and TRBJ1-3; D gene uncertain. Germline assignment: CDR1 SGDLS and CDR2 YYNGEE. This CDR3 has 15 amino acids. The V and J ends lost 1 base and 0 bases respectively, with 8 bases between them. The CDR3 loop is CASSVSGSSGNTIYF. The CDR3 coding sequence is TGTGCCAGCAGCGTATCGGGGAGCTCTGGAAACACCATATATTTT.

Only one count was recorded for this clone. The chain joins TRBV9 to TRBJ1-2, with TRBD1 as a possible D gene (6 bases). The CDR3 spans 13 residues. V gave up 3 bases and J gave up 8 bases, with 14 bases separating them. Germline V lookup: CDR1 SGDLS, CDR2 YYNGEE. The CDR3 protein is CASSALQGWGYTF. The CDR3 nucleotides are TGTGCCAGCAGCGCATTACAGGGTTGGGGCTACACCTTC.

V gene TRBV18 combines with J gene TRBJ2-1; 8 bases align to TRBD2. This CDR3 has 15 residues. V was clipped by 6 bases and J by 2 bases; unmatched bases: 6. Germline CDR1 KGHSH, CDR2 LQKENI. CDR3 protein: CASSLEAGAYNEQFF. The CDR3 DNA sequence: TGTGCCAGCTCTCTAGAAGCGGGGGCCTACAATGAGCAGTTCTTC.

The rearrangement uses TRBV30 and TRBJ2-1, with a weak D call TRBD1 (6 bases). Germline V lookup: CDR1 GTSNPN, CDR2 SVGIG (reference sequence). CDR3 length: 11 residues. Trimming stripped 4 bases from V and 8 bases from J, with 9 bases between. CDR3 in DNA: TGTGCCTGGACCCACAGGGATGAGCAGTTCTTC. Translated: CAWTHRDEQFF.

This chain uses TRBV5-1 with TRBJ2-7, with D unclear. Germline-derived CDR1 and CDR2 are SGHRS and YFSETQ. This CDR3 spans 15 amino acids. V lost 0 bases to trimming and J lost 5 bases, with 15 bases between them. Here the CDR3 DNA reads TGCGCCAGCAGCTTGGCCCTCAGCGCCGTCGACGAGCAGTACTTC. This translates into CASSLALSAVDEQYF.